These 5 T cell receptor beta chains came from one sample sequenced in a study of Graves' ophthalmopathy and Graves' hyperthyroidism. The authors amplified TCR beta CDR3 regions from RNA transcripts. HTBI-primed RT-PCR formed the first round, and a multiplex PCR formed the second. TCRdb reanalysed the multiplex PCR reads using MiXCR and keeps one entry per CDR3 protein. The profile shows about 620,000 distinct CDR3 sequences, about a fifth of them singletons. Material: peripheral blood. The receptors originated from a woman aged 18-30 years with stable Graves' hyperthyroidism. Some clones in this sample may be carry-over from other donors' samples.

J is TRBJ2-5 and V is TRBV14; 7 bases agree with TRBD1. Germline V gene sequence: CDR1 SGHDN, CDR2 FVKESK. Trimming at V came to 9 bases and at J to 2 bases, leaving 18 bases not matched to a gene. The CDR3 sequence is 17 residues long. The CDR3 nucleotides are TGTGCCAGGCCGACGCATGCTGAGGGACAGCTACAAGAGACCCAGTACTTC. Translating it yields CARPTHAEGQLQETQYF.

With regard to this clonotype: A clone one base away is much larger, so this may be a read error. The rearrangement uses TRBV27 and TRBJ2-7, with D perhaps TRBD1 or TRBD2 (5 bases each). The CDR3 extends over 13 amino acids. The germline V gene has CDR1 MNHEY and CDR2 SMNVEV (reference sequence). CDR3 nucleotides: TGTGTCAGCCGGGACGCCGGTCCTTACGAGCAGTACTTC. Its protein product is CVSRDAGPYEQYF.

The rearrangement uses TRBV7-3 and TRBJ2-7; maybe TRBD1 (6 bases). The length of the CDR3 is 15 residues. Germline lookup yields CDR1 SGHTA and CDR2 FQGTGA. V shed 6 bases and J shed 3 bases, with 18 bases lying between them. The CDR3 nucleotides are TGTGCCAGCAGTTTTCGGACAGCCGCGGGCTACGAGCAGTACTTC. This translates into CASSFRTAAGYEQYF.

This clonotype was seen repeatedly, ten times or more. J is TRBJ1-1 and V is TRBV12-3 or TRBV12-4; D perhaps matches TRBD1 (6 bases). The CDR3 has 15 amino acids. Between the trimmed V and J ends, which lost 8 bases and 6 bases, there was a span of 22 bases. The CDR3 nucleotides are TGTGCCAGCCAGGGGCAGGGTATAAATTTGGCTGAAGCTTTCTTT. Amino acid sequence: CASQGQGINLAEAFF.

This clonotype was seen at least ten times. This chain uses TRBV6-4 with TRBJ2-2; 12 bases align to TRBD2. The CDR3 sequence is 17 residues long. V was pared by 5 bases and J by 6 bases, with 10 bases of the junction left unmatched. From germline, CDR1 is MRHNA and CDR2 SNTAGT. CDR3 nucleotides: TGTGCCAGCAGTCTCTCTAGCGGGGGGGCCAGCGCCGGGGAGCTGTTTTTT. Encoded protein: CASSLSSGGASAGELFF.